This entry lists 21 T cell receptor beta chains sequenced from one sample in a study of STAT3 mutations in large granular lymphocyte leukemia. Points from the study as a whole: In T-cell large granular lymphocyte leukemia, about half of patients showed multiple immunodominant subclonotypes.

TCRdb's table, derived via immunoSEQ multiplex PCR, lists solely in-frame clones and lacks some. The data contain tens of thousands of clones, roughly three quarters of them singletons. The antigens for these receptors are not known. What was sequenced was PBMCs. The receptors stem from a human donor with T large granular lymphocyte leukemia. Some clones in this sample may be carry-over from other donors' samples.

The gene calls are TRBV29-1 and TRBJ2-3, with 8 bases fitting TRBD1. V lost 8 bases, J lost 7 bases, and 8 bases stayed unmatched. Germline V lookup: CDR1 SQVTM, CDR2 ANQGSEA. The CDR3 is made up of 12 amino acids. The CDR3 here is CSSSDRVHTQYF. CDR3 coding DNA: TGCAGCTCCTCGGACAGGGTCCATACGCAGTATTTT.

The chain uses TRBV5-1 and TRBJ1-6; no definite D call. Between the trimmed V and J ends, which lost 1 base and 4 bases, there was a span of 6 bases. Per germline, CDR1 SGHRS and CDR2 YFSETQ. The CDR3 is 14 residues long. The CDR3 nucleotides read TGCGCCAGCAGCTTGTCCGGGTATAATTCACCCCTCCACTTT. It encodes CASSLSGYNSPLHF.

This chain connects TRBV7-2 to TRBJ2-5, with D possibly being TRBD1 or TRBD2 (5 bases each). The V end lost 5 bases, the J end lost 7 bases, and 11 bases lay between the germline ends. CDR1 and CDR2 from the germline V gene are SGHTA and FQGNSA. This CDR3 spans 12 amino acids. CDR3 in DNA: TGTGCCAGCAGCACGGGAAGGGGGACCCAGTACTTC. Translating gives CASSTGRGTQYF. Variable domain in full (rest from reference TRBV7-2 and TRBJ2-5): GAGVSQSPSNKVTEKGKDVELRCDPISGHTALYWYRQSLGQGLEFLIYFQGNSAPDKSGLPSDRFSAERTGGSVSTLTIQRTQQEDSAVYLCASSTGRGTQYFGPGTRLLVL.

This clone was recorded a few times. Here the CDR3 reads CASSIRDRRSDGYTF. Here the CDR3 DNA reads TGTGCCAGTAGTATAAGGGACAGGCGATCGGATGGCTACACCTTC. The chain combines TRBV19 with TRBJ1-2, with 8 bases fitting TRBD1. The V and J ends lost 2 bases and 6 bases, in that order; junction bases with no gene match: 8. The CDR3 runs 15 residues. Germline CDR1 and CDR2: LNHDA and SQIVND (reference sequence).

This chain uses TRBV28 with TRBJ1-6, with 7 positions matching TRBD1. CDR1 is MDHEN and CDR2 is SYDVKM in the germline V gene. Trimming at V came to 5 bases and at J to 6 bases, leaving 7 bases not matched to a gene. There are 15 residues in the CDR3. This CDR3 is CASSPRDRINSPLHF. The CDR3 DNA reads as TGTGCCAGCAGTCCTCGGGACAGAATTAATTCACCCCTCCACTTT. Full variable domain (missing parts from reference TRBV28 and TRBJ1-6): DVKVTQSSRYLVKRTGEKVFLECVQDMDHENMFWYRQDPGLGLRLIYFSYDVKMKEKGDIPEGYSVSREKKERFSLILESASTNQTSMYLCASSPRDRINSPLHFGNGTRLTVT.

The chain couples TRBV28 to TRBJ1-6; D is unclear. The germline CDR1 and CDR2 sequences are MDHEN and SYDVKM. V lost 8 bases, J lost 4 bases, and 18 bases lay in between. The CDR3 runs 16 residues. For the CDR3, the DNA is TGTGCCAGCCTAACCCCGACGGACGGGTATAATTCACCCCTCCACTTT. This gives the protein CASLTPTDGYNSPLHF.

The chain couples TRBV18 to TRBJ2-3, with D possibly TRBD1 on 5 matching bases. The CDR3 loop spans 15 amino acids. The V and J ends lost 2 bases and 0 bases respectively, with 9 bases between them. Looked up from germline, CDR1 is KGHSH and CDR2 is LQKENI. The CDR3 reads CASSPGRASTDTQYF. Here the CDR3 DNA reads TGTGCCAGCTCACCAGGCAGGGCTAGCACAGATACGCAGTATTTT.

The CDR3 DNA is TGTGCCAGCAGCCAAGCTTCAGGAAACACCATATATTTT. It encodes CASSQASGNTIYF. The chain recombines TRBV14 with TRBJ1-3; D not resolved. Trimming cost V 1 base and J 4 bases, with 5 bases left between them. Per germline, CDR1 SGHDN and CDR2 FVKESK. This CDR3 is built from 13 residues. The full variable domain, in which reference TRBV14 and TRBJ1-3 provide the parts outside the CDR3, is EAGVTQFPSHSVIEKGQTVTLRCDPISGHDNLYWYRRVMGKEIKFLLHFVKESKQDESGMPNNRFLAERTGGTYSTLKVQPAELEDSGVYFCASSQASGNTIYFGEGSWLTVV.

The chain is built from TRBV29-1 and TRBJ2-7; D is possibly TRBD2 (5 bases). Germline V gene lookup returns CDR1 SQVTM and CDR2 ANQGSEA. This CDR3 spans 10 amino acids. V lost 6 bases to trimming and J lost 6 bases, with 9 bases between them. CDR3 region: CSVRAGEQYF. CDR3 sequence (DNA): TGCAGCGTGAGGGCAGGCGAGCAGTACTTC.

V and J are TRBV6-1 and TRBJ1-1, with a possible D match to TRBD1 (5 bases). This CDR3 has 13 residues. Germline CDR1 and CDR2: MNHNS and SASEGT. Trimming took off 7 bases at V and 8 bases at J, with 17 bases between the two ends. As DNA, the CDR3 is TGTGCCAGCAACCCTCGGGGGTTGACCGAAGCTTTCTTT. Translated: CASNPRGLTEAFF.

V usage is TRBV18 and J usage is TRBJ1-3; D not certain. Trimming stripped 7 bases from V and 1 base from J, with 8 bases between. Looked up from germline, CDR1 is KGHSH and CDR2 is LQKENI. CDR3 length: 13 amino acids. This CDR3 reads CASFIGSGNTIYF. The CDR3 coding sequence is TGTGCCAGCTTTATTGGGTCTGGAAACACCATATATTTT.

The V call is TRBV5-4, the J call TRBJ1-6, with 8 bases aligning to TRBD1. The germline CDR1 and CDR2 sequences are SGHNT and YYREEE (reference sequence). With 4 bases clipped from V and 7 bases from J, the junction kept 7 bases outside the gene matches. This CDR3 comprises 15 residues. The CDR3 DNA is TGTGCCAGCAGCACTCCGACAGGGGAAAATTCACCCCTCCACTTT. It is translated as CASSTPTGENSPLHF.

The chain employs TRBV6-1 and TRBJ1-4; a possible D gene is TRBD1 (6 bases). The length of the CDR3 is 15 residues. Germline lookup yields CDR1 MNHNS and CDR2 SASEGT. V shed 0 bases and J shed 7 bases, with 12 bases lying between them. The CDR3 DNA follows: TGTGCCAGCAGTGAAGCTTGGAGGGGGGGTGAAAAACTGTTTTTT. It yields the protein CASSEAWRGGEKLFF.

DNA for the CDR3: TGTGCCAGCAGCTTCGGTGCAGGGACCTATTTTGGATACACCTTC. Its protein product is CASSFGAGTYFGYTF. The chain combines TRBV28 with TRBJ1-2, with a tentative D call TRBD1 (5 bases). Trimming pared 6 bases from V and 11 bases from J, leaving 25 bases between. CDR3 length: 15 residues. Germline-derived CDR1 and CDR2 are MDHEN and SYDVKM.

The genes are TRBV19 and TRBJ1-1; TRBD1 matches 8 bases. Trimming cost V 5 bases and J 5 bases; bases outside gene matches: 7. CDR1 is LNHDA, CDR2 SQIVND, per germline (reference sequence). The CDR3 runs 14 residues. CDR3 sequence reads: CASSGTGKRTEAFF. CDR3 nucleotide sequence: TGTGCCAGTAGTGGGACAGGTAAGAGGACTGAAGCTTTCTTT.

This CDR3 is CASSSPLRDQPQHF. CDR3 coding DNA: TGTGCCAGCAGTTCCCCTTTGCGGGATCAGCCCCAGCATTTT. The chain couples TRBV6-6 to TRBJ1-5; D remains ambiguous. V was trimmed by 4 bases and J by 5 bases, leaving 12 bases between them. Germline CDR1 MNHNY, CDR2 SVGAGI (reference sequence). CDR3 length: 14 amino acids.

This chain uses TRBV4-1 with TRBJ2-1; TRBD1 is a possible D gene (6 bases). V was cut by 1 base and J by 4 bases, with 14 bases left in between. Germline V CDR1 and CDR2: MGHRA, YSYEKL. The length of the CDR3 is 16 residues. CDR3 in amino acids: CASSQASGTLYNEQFF. CDR3 nucleotides: TGCGCCAGCAGCCAAGCTTCAGGGACATTGTACAATGAGCAGTTCTTC.

The chain links TRBV7-2 to TRBJ2-2, with D hard to call. V was trimmed by 4 bases and J by 1 base, leaving 4 bases between them. This CDR3 contains 13 residues. In germline, CDR1 is SGHTA, CDR2 FQGNSA. CDR3 nucleotides: TGTGCCAGCAGCTCAGAGAACACCGGGGAGCTGTTTTTT. Its protein is CASSSENTGELFF.

This clone was counted a few times. This rearrangement joins TRBV12-5 to TRBJ2-1, with TRBD2 identical over 8 bases. Germline-derived CDR1 and CDR2 are LGHNT and FRNRAP. The CDR3 has 16 amino acids. V lost 2 bases to trimming and J lost 4 bases; unmatched junction nucleotides: 7. Written as DNA, the CDR3 is TGTGCTAGTGGTTTGATTGGTAGCGGGGATTACAATGAGCAGTTCTTC. Amino acid sequence: CASGLIGSGDYNEQFF.

The chain uses TRBV6-1 and TRBJ1-1, with D tentatively TRBD1 (5 bases). The length of the CDR3 is 14 residues. Between the trimmed V and J ends, which lost 8 bases and 3 bases, there was a span of 16 bases. Germline V CDR1 and CDR2: MNHNS, SASEGT. CDR3 sequence reads: CASPKAPGYTEAFF. CDR3 nucleotide sequence: TGTGCCAGCCCCAAAGCCCCAGGGTACACTGAAGCTTTCTTT.

The chain uses TRBV27 and TRBJ1-6, with D possibly being TRBD1 (5 bases). V lost 5 bases and J lost 11, with 13 bases in between. The CDR3 is made up of 13 amino acids. Germline-derived CDR1 and CDR2 are MNHEY and SMNVEV (reference sequence). The CDR3 is CASSLSSGAPLHF. In DNA, the CDR3 is TGTGCCAGCAGTCTCTCCTCGGGGGCACCCCTCCACTTT.